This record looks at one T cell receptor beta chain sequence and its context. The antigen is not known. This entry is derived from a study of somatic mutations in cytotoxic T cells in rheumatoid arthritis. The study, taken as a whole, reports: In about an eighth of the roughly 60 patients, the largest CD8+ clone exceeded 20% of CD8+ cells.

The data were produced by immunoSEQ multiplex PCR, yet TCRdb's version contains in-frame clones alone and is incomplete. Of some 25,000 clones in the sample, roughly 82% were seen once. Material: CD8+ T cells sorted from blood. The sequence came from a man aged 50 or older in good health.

The CDR3 sequence: CASSYSGGGGVNEQFF. CDR3 bases: TGTGCCAGCAGTTACTCGGGGGGGGGAGGAGTAAATGAGCAGTTCTTC. J is TRBJ2-1 and V is TRBV6-5; 7 bases fit TRBD2. In germline, CDR1 is MNHEY, CDR2 SVGAGI. The CDR3 is made up of 16 amino acids. Trimming cost V 0 bases and J 7 bases; bases outside gene matches: 9.